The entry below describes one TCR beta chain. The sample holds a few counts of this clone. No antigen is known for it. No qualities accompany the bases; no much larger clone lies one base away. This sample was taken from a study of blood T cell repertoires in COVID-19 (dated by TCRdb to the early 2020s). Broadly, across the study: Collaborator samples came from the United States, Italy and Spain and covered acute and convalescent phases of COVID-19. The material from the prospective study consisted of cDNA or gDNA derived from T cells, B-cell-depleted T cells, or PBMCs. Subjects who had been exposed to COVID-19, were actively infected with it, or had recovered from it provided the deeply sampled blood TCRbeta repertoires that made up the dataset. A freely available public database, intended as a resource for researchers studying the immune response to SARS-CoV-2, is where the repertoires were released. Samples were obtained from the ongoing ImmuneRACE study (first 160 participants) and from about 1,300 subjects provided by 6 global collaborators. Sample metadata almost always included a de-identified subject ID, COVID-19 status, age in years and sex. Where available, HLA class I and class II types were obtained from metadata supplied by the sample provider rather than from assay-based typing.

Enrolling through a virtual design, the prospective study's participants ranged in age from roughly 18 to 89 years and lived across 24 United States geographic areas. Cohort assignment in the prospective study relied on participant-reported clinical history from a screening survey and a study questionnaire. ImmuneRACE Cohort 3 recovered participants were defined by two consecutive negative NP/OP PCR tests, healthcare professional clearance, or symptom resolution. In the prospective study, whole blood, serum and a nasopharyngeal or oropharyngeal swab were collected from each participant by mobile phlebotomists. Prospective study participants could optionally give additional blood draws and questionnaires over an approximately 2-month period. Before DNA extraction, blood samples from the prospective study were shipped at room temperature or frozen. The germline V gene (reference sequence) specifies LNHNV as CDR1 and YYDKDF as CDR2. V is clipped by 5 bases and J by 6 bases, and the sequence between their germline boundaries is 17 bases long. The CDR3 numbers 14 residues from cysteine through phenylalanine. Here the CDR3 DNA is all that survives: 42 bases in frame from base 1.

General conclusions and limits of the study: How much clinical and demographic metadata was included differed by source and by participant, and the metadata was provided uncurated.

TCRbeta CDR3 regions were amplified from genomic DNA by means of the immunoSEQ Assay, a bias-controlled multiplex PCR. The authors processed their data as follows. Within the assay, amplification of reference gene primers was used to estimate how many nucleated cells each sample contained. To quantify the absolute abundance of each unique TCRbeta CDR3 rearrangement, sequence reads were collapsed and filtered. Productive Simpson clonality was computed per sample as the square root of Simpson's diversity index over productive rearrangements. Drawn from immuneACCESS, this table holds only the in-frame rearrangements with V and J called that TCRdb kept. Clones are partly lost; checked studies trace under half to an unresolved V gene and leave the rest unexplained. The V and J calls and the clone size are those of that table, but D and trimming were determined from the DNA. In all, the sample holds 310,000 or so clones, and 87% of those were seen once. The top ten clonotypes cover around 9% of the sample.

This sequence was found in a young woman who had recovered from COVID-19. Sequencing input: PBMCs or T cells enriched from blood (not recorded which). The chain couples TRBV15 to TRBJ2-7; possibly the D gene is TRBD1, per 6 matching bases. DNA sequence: TGTGCCACCAGCCCAGACGAGGGACACATCGAGCAGTACTTC. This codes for CATSPDEGHIEQYF.